This entry concerns a single T cell receptor beta chain. What it binds is not known. The CDR3 has 13 residues. V was shortened by 2 bases and J by 8 bases, with 9 bases between the two germline ends. This sample stems from a study of vaccination effects on CD4 cells after COVID-19. Within the ViraFEST assay, antigen-specific CD4+ T cells underwent expansion with viral peptide pools prior to sequencing. A 10-day culture period preceded the isolation of CD4+ T cells. Vaccine recipients, nucleocapsid antibody negative, had no prior SARS-CoV-2 infection. TCRdb's copy holds only in-frame clones and misses some; the assay was immunoSEQ multiplex PCR. The repertoire has tens of thousands of clones, around three quarters of them found once; the top ten carry about 4.1%.

This sequence was found in a human donor who received a COVID-19 vaccine. The rearrangement joins TRBV12-3 or TRBV12-4 to TRBJ1-4; no definite D call. The input for sequencing was CD4+ T cells from PBMCs cultured with HCoV-OC43 spike peptides, taken before COVID-19 vaccination. The subset here: HCoV-OC43 spike overlapping peptide pool stimulation. The CDR3 DNA is TGTGCCAGCAGTTTATTGTCGTCGGAAAAACTGTTTTTT. Protein: CASSLLSSEKLFF.